Listed below are T cell receptor beta chains from one sample, sequenced in a study of cytomegalovirus exposure and HLA in healthy donors. The data were produced by immunoSEQ multiplex PCR, yet TCRdb's version contains in-frame clones alone and is incomplete. Of approximately 160,000 clones in the sample, around four fifths are singletons; the top ten hold around 7%. The sample comprised PBMCs. These receptors all stem from a male donor in good health and CMV-seropositive. The CDR3 runs from the conserved cysteine through the conserved F or W. A D gene is named only where the DNA matches it firmly. Rows may omit the clone size; those that give it use once, few, many or a size class.

>TRBJ2-5|-|-|TRBV7-2
TGTGCCAGCAGCTTAGGACAGGAAGAGACCCAGTACTTC
CASSLGQEETQYF
>TRBJ1-4|-|TRBD1|TRBV6-1
TGTGCCAGCAGCGTACTCGGACAGGGTAGTGAAAAACTGTTTTTT
CASSVLGQGSEKLFF
>TRBJ1-4|few|-|TRBV30
TGTGCCTGGGGGGGGTTCCGGGCTGAAAAACTGTTTTTT
CAWGGFRAEKLFF
>TRBJ2-1|many|TRBD2|TRBV6-4
TGTGCCAGCAGTGCCGGGACTAGCGGGGGGAATGAGCAGTTCTTC
CASSAGTSGGNEQFF
>TRBJ1-2|-|-|TRBV14
TGTGCCAGCAGCCAAGATATGGGGGGACGAGGAGGCTACACCTTC
CASSQDMGGRGGYTF
>TRBJ1-1|-|-|TRBV19
TGTGCCAGTAGCATGCTAATGAACACTGAAGCTTTCTTT
CASSMLMNTEAFF
>TRBJ1-1|-|-|TRBV19
TGTGCCAGTATAAATATAAAGGAGAGGACTGAAGCTTTCTTT
CASINIKERTEAFF
>TRBJ2-2|-|-|TRBV6-4
TGTGCCAGCGAGACAGCGATGAACACCGGGGAGCTGTTTTTT
CASETAMNTGELFF
>TRBJ2-3|-|TRBD2|TRBV4-1
TGCGCCAGCAGCCAAGATGGGCGGGGGGGCTCGGATACGCAGTATTTT
CASSQDGRGGSDTQYF
>TRBJ2-1|-|TRBD2|TRBV11-3
TGTGCCAGCAGCTCTCGCTCGGGACTAGCGGGGGTTCATGAGCAGTTCTTC
CASSSRSGLAGVHEQFF
>TRBJ2-1|-|-|TRBV11-2
TGTGCCAGCAGCTCGGGACAATTAAGGGAGCAGTTCTTC
CASSSGQLREQFF
>TRBJ1-1|few|TRBD1|TRBV6-1
TGTGCCAGCAGTGAAGTAGGGACAGGGGCCACTGAAGCTTTCTTT
CASSEVGTGATEAFF
>TRBJ1-2|-|TRBD1|TRBV6-6
TGTGCCAGCAGTTACTCGACAGGGAATGGCTACACCTTC
CASSYSTGNGYTF
>TRBJ2-7|few|-|TRBV5-1
TGCGCCAGCAGCTTGGGAAGGGGCGAGCAGTACTTC
CASSLGRGEQYF
>TRBJ2-6|-|-|TRBV5-4
TGTGCCAGCAGCTTGGATGGAGGGAACTCTGGGGCCAACGTCCTGACTTTC
CASSLDGGNSGANVLTF
>TRBJ2-5|-|TRBD1|TRBV30
TGTGCCTGGAGTGAGGACAGGGGTAGGGAGACCCAGTACTTC
CAWSEDRGRETQYF
>TRBJ1-4|few|-|TRBV2
TGTGCCAGCAGGTTACAGGGAGCAACTAATGAAAAACTGTTTTTT
CASRLQGATNEKLFF
>TRBJ1-4|-|-|TRBV7-9
TGTGCCAGCAGCTTTCCTCCCGGTTCCGAGGGCAATGAAAAACTGTTTTTT
CASSFPPGSEGNEKLFF
>TRBJ2-7|-|-|TRBV4-1
TGCGCCAGCAGTCTCGGACAAGGTATGTCCTACGAGCAGTACTTC
CASSLGQGMSYEQYF